This is a list of T cell receptor beta chains from one sample in a study of glioma-infiltrating T cells. TCRdb re-called the multiplex PCR reads with MiXCR, one entry per CDR3 protein. The top ten clones hold 5% to 5.5% of a sample with about 180,000 distinct CDR3 sequences, about 47% of them seen once. Sample: glioma tissue, nonneoplastic brain tissue, or PBMCs (not recorded which). The receptors were gathered from a human donor with low-grade glioma or glioblastoma, undergoing nonglioma brain surgery, or in good health (not recorded which). CDR3s include the opening cysteine and the closing phenylalanine or tryptophan. The order of the fields is V gene, J gene, D gene, clone size, CDR3 protein, CDR3 DNA. The D gene is left open where the match is weak. The size of a clone is reported for some rows only, either as once, few or many, or as a class for expanded clones.

V gene: TRBV7-9; J gene: TRBJ2-1; D gene: TRBD1; clone size: -; CDR3 protein: CASSLADGTAFNEQFF; CDR3 DNA: TGTGCCAGCAGCTTAGCTGACGGGACAGCCTTCAATGAGCAGTTCTTC
V gene: TRBV10-3; J gene: TRBJ2-6; D gene: -; clone size: few; CDR3 protein: CAISESLGGGANVLTF; CDR3 DNA: TGTGCCATCAGTGAGTCGTTGGGAGGAGGGGCCAACGTCCTGACTTTC
V gene: TRBV5-1; J gene: TRBJ1-5; D gene: TRBD1; clone size: -; CDR3 protein: CASSLGPQGPDSNQPQNF; CDR3 DNA: TGCGCCAGCAGCTTGGGCCCACAGGGGCCTGATAGCAATCAGCCCCAGAATTTT
V gene: TRBV28; J gene: TRBJ2-1; D gene: -; clone size: -; CDR3 protein: CASSLYGGSDPNEQFF; CDR3 DNA: TGTGCCAGCAGTTTATACGGAGGGAGTGACCCCAATGAGCAGTTCTTC
V gene: TRBV7-2; J gene: TRBJ2-7; D gene: TRBD2; clone size: few; CDR3 protein: CASSRLAGENSYEQYF; CDR3 DNA: TGTGCCAGCAGCCGACTAGCGGGAGAAAACTCCTACGAGCAGTACTTC
V gene: TRBV6-5; J gene: TRBJ1-2; D gene: -; clone size: -; CDR3 protein: CVSSETRGVYGYTF; CDR3 DNA: TGTGTTAGCAGTGAAACCAGGGGTGTCTATGGCTACACCTTC
V gene: TRBV6-6; J gene: TRBJ2-7; D gene: -; clone size: many; CDR3 protein: CASSYFQGNEQYF; CDR3 DNA: TGTGCCAGCAGTTACTTCCAGGGGAACGAGCAGTACTTC
V gene: TRBV6-6; J gene: TRBJ1-5; D gene: -; clone size: many; CDR3 protein: CASSYDPPNQPQHF; CDR3 DNA: TGTGCCAGCAGTTACGATCCTCCCAATCAGCCCCAGCATTTT
V gene: TRBV20-1; J gene: TRBJ2-7; D gene: TRBD2; clone size: -; CDR3 protein: CSVERPGLAGHEQYF; CDR3 DNA: TGCAGTGTCGAAAGACCAGGACTAGCGGGACACGAGCAGTACTTC
V gene: TRBV5-4; J gene: TRBJ1-2; D gene: TRBD1; clone size: -; CDR3 protein: CASSLEPQGARGYTF; CDR3 DNA: TGTGCCAGCAGCTTGGAACCCCAGGGGGCGCGGGGCTACACCTTC
V gene: TRBV12-3/TRBV12-4; J gene: TRBJ2-1; D gene: TRBD1; clone size: -; CDR3 protein: CASSPRDRDNEQFF; CDR3 DNA: TGTGCCAGCAGTCCTCGGGACAGGGACAATGAGCAGTTCTTC
V gene: TRBV19; J gene: TRBJ2-1; D gene: TRBD2; clone size: -; CDR3 protein: CASRQLAGEYNEQFF; CDR3 DNA: TGTGCCAGTAGGCAACTAGCGGGAGAGTACAATGAGCAGTTCTTC
V gene: TRBV6-1; J gene: TRBJ2-7; D gene: -; clone size: many; CDR3 protein: CASCPHSGYEQYF; CDR3 DNA: TGTGCCAGCTGCCCCCACAGCGGATACGAGCAGTACTTC
V gene: TRBV19; J gene: TRBJ1-5; D gene: -; clone size: -; CDR3 protein: CDSSNGPHNQPQHF; CDR3 DNA: TGTGACAGTAGTAACGGGCCGCACAATCAGCCCCAGCATTTT